This T cell receptor (beta chain) was documented in a study of cytomegalovirus exposure and HLA in healthy donors. Study outcomes and limitations: It is likely that the observed cluster of highly shared sequence variants was a sequencing artifact. With later analysis, a missense DCLRE1C variant became linked to TCR beta V- and J-gene trimming.

On this clone: Its target is unknown.

Germline CDR1 is SQVTM and CDR2 is ANQGSEA. The CDR3 extends over 13 amino acids. Trimming took 6 bases from V and 0 from J, leaving 12 bases between them. The PCR used 60 Vbeta and 13 Jbeta primers. The table came from immunoSEQ multiplex PCR; TCRdb's copy has only in-frame clones and leaves some out. The sample lists roughly 150,000 clones, roughly 80% occurring once. The source is a male donor in good health and CMV-seronegative. Sequencing input: PBMCs. This chain joins TRBV29-1 and TRBJ2-7, with D perhaps TRBD2 (5 bases). The CDR3 DNA follows: TGCAGCGTCCGGACTCGTACCTCCTACGAGCAGTACTTC. This gives the protein CSVRTRTSYEQYF.